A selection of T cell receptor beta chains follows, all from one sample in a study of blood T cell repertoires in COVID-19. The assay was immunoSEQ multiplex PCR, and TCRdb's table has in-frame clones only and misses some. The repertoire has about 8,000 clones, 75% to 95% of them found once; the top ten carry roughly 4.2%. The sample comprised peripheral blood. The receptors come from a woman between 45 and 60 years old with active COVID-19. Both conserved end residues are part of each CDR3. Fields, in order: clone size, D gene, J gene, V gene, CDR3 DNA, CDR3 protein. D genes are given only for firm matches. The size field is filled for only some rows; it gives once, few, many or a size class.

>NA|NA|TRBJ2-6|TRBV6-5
TGTGCCAGCAGCCGACTCTCTGGGGCCAACGTCCTGACTTTC
CASSRLSGANVLTF
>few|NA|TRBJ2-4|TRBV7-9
TGTGCCAGCAGCTTAAGGGGCGGTCACATTCAGTACTTC
CASSLRGGHIQYF
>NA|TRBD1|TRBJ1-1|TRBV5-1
TGCGCCAGCAGCTCGACAGGGGGCAGGAACACTGAAGCTTTCTTT
CASSSTGGRNTEAFF
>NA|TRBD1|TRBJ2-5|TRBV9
TGTGCCAGCAGCGTAGATCAGGGGGCGAAGGAGACCCAGTACTTC
CASSVDQGAKETQYF
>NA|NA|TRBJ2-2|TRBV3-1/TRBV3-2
TGTGCCAGCAGCCCGACTCTTACGAACACCGGGGAGCTGTTTTTT
CASSPTLTNTGELFF
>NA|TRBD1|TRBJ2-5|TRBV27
TGTGCCAGCAGCTCCGGACAGGGGACGCAAGAGACCCAGTACTTC
CASSSGQGTQETQYF
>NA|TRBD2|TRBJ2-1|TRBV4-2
TGTGCCAGCAGCCAGAGTCTTCTAGCGGGAGGGCCGAGGGTAAATGAGCAGTTCTTC
CASSQSLLAGGPRVNEQFF
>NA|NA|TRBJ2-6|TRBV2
TGTGCCAGCAGTACTGACAGGGCCAACGTCCTGACTTTC
CASSTDRANVLTF
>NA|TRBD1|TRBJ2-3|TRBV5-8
TGTGCCAGCAGCCTGACAGGGGGTAAGCAGTATTTT
CASSLTGGKQYF
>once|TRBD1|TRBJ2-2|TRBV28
TGTGCCAGCAGCCCGTGGACAGGGGGTACCGGGGAGCTGTTTTTT
CASSPWTGGTGELFF
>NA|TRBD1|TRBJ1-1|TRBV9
TGTGCCAGCAGCGCGCAGTCGGGACAGGGGGCTACGGCTGAAGCTTTCTTT
CASSAQSGQGATAEAFF
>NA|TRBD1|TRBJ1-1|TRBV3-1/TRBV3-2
TGTGCCAGCAGCCACCCACAGGGGGCTGGGGACACTGAAGCTTTCTTT
CASSHPQGAGDTEAFF
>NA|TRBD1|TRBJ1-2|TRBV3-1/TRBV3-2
TGTGCCAGCAGCCGGACCCCCGGGACAGGGGGCGACGGCTACACCTTC
CASSRTPGTGGDGYTF
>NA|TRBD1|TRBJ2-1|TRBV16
TGTGCCAGCAGCCCGGAGGGGGCTTTTGTACAGGGGGGAATCAATGAGCAGTTCTTC
CASSPEGAFVQGGINEQFF
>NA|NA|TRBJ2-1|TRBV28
TGTGCCAGCAGTTTAGCCACGGGAGTCAACAATGAGCAGTTCTTC
CASSLATGVNNEQFF
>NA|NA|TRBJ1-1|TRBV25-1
TGTGCCAGCAGTGCCAGGGTGAACACTGAAGCTTTCTTT
CASSARVNTEAFF
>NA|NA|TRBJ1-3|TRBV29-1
TGCAGCGTTGCACAGAGCTCTGGAAACACCATATATTTT
CSVAQSSGNTIYF
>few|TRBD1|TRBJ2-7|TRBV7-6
TGTGCCAGCAGCGGAGGGGACAGGGTCTTGCAGTACTTC
CASSGGDRVLQYF
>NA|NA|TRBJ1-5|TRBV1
TGCACCAGCATACGGACAGGGGTATTGGGCAATCAGCCCCAGCATTTT
CTSIRTGVLGNQPQHF
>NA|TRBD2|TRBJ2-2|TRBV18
TGTGCCAGCTCACCCGGACTAGCGGGAACCGGGGAGCTGTTTTTT
CASSPGLAGTGELFF
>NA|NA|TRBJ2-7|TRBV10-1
TGCAACAGACAGGATACCTCCTACGAGCAGTACTTC
CNRQDTSYEQYF
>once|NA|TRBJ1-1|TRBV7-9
TGTGCCAGCAGCTTAAATCAGGGAATGGCTGAAGCTTTCTTT
CASSLNQGMAEAFF
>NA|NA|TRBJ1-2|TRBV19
TGTGCCAGTAGTATAGGCCCAGGTCGGAACTATGGCTACACCTTC
CASSIGPGRNYGYTF
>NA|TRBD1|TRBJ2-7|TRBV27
TGTGCCAGCAGTTTCCGGGACAGACTTTACGAGCAGTACTTC
CASSFRDRLYEQYF
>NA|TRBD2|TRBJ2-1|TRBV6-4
TGTGCCAGCAGTGAGTTTTCTAGCGGGCGCTACAATGAGCAGTTCTTC
CASSEFSSGRYNEQFF
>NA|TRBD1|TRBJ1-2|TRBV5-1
TGCGCCAGCAGCTTCGATGAGGGGGCTGGTGGCTACACCTTC
CASSFDEGAGGYTF
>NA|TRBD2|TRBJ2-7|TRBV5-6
TGTGCCAGCAGCCTACGGACTAGCGGAACATCCTACGAGCAGTACTTC
CASSLRTSGTSYEQYF
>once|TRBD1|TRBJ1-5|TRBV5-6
TGTGCCAGCAGCTTGGCCGGGACAGGGGTCAAGCCCCAGCATTTT
CASSLAGTGVKPQHF
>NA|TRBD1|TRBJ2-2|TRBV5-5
TGTGCCAGCAGCTTTTCGGGACAGGGGAACACCGGGGAGCTGTTTTTT
CASSFSGQGNTGELFF
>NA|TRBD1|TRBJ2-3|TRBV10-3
TGTGCCATCAGTGACTACGGGACAGGGGGCTCAGATACGCAGTATTTT
CAISDYGTGGSDTQYF
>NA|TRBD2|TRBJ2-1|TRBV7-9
TGTGCCAGCAGCTTAGTCGGACTAGCGATGGACAATGAGCAGTTCTTC
CASSLVGLAMDNEQFF
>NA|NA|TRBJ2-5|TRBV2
TGTGCCAGCAGTGAACTTAGTGGGAGGGAGACCCAGTACTTC
CASSELSGRETQYF
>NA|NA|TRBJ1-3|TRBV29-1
TGCAGCGTTGAAGATTACAGGGACTCTGGAAACACCATATATTTT
CSVEDYRDSGNTIYF
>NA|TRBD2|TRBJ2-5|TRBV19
TGTGCCAGTAGTAAGACACTAGCGAACCAAGAGACCCAGTACTTC
CASSKTLANQETQYF
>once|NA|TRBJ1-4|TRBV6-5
TGTGCCAGCAGCCTGACAGAGGTTAATGAAAAACTGTTTTTT
CASSLTEVNEKLFF
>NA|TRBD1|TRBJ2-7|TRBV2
TGTGCCAGCAGCCTGACAGGGGACGAGCAGTACTTC
CASSLTGDEQYF
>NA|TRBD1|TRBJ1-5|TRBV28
TGTGCCAGCAGTCCAACCGAACCGGGACAGGGGGCGTATAATCAGCCCCAGCATTTT
CASSPTEPGQGAYNQPQHF
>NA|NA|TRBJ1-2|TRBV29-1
TGCAGCGTTGAAGGGGGGCGCAGCTACTATGGCTACACCTTC
CSVEGGRSYYGYTF
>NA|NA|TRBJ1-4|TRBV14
TGTGCCAGCAGCCAAGAACGGGAAAAACTGTTTTTT
CASSQEREKLFF
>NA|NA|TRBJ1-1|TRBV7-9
TGTGCCAGCAGCTTGAAGGCGGGGAACACTGAAGCTTTCTTT
CASSLKAGNTEAFF
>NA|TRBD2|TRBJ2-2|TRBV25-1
TGTGCCAGCAGCACGACTAGCCTCGCGAACACCGGGGAGCTGTTTTTT
CASSTTSLANTGELFF